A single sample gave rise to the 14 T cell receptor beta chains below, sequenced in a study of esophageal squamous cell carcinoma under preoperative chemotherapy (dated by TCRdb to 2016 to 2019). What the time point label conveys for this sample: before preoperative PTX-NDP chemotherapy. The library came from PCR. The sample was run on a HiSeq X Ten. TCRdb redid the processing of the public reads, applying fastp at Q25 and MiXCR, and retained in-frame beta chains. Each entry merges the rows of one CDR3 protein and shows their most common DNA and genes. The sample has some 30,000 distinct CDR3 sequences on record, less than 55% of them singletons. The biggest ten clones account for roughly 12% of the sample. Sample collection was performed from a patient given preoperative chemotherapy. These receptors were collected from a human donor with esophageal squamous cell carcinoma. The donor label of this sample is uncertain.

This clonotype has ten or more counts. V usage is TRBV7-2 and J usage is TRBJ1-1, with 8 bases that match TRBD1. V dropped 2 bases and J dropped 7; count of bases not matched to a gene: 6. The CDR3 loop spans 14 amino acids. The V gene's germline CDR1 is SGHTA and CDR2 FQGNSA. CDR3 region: CASSLYQGAIEAFF. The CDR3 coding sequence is TGTGCCAGCAGCTTATATCAGGGGGCTATTGAAGCTTTCTTT. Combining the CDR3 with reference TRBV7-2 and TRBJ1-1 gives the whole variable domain GAGVSQSPSNKVTEKGKDVELRCDPISGHTALYWYRQSLGQGLEFLIYFQGNSAPDKSGLPSDRFSAERTGGSVSTLTIQRTQQEDSAVYLCASSLYQGAIEAFFGQGTRLTVV.

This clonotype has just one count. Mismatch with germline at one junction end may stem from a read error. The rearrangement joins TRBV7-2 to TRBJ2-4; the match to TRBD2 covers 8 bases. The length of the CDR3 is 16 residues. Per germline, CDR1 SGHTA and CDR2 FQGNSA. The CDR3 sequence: CVSSPPGGRAKDIQYF. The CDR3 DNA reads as TGTGTGAGCAGCCCACCGGGAGGGAGAGCCAAAGACATTCAGTATTTC.

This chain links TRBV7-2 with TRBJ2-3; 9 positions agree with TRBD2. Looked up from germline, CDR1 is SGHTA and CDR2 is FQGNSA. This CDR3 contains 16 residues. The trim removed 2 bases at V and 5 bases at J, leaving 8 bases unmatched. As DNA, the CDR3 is TGTGCCAGCAGCTTACTCTGGCGGGAGGGCAAAGATACGCAGTATTTT. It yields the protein CASSLLWREGKDTQYF.

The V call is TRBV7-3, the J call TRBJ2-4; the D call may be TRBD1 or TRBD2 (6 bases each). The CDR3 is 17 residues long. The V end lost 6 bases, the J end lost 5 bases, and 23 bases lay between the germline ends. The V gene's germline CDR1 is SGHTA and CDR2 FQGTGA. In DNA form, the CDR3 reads TGTGCCAGCAGTGTGGGGCTCGGGGGCCGTAACCAAAACATTCAGTACTTC. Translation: CASSVGLGGRNQNIQYF.

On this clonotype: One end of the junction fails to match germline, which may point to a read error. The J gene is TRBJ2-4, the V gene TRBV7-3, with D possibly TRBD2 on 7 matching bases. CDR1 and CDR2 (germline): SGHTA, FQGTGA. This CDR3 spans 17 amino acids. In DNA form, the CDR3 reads TGTGCCAGCAGCTTCATGCCGGGGGGCCGTGTCAAAGACATTCAGTACTTC. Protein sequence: CASSFMPGGRVKDIQYF.

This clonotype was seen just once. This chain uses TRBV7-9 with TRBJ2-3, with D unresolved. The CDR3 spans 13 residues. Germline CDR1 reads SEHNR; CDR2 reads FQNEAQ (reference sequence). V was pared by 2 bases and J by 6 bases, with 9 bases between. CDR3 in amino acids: CASSLSAPDTQYF. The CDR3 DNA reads TGTGCCAGCAGCTTATCGGCCCCCGATACGCAGTATTTT. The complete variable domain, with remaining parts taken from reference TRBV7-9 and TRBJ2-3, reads DTGVSQNPRHKITKRGQNVTFRCDPISEHNRLYWYRQTLGQGPEFLTYFQNEAQLEKSRLLSDRFSAERPKGSFSTLEIQRTEQGDSAMYLCASSLSAPDTQYFGPGTRLTVL.

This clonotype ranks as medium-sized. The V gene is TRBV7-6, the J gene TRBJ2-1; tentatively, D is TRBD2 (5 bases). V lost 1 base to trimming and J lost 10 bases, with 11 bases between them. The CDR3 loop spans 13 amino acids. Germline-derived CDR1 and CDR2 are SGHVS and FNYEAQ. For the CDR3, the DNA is TGTGCCAGCAGCTTAGAGAGGGCAAGGGAGCAGTTCTTC. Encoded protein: CASSLERAREQFF.

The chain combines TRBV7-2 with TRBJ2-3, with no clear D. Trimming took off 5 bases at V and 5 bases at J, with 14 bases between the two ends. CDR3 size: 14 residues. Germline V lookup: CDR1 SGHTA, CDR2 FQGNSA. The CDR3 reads CASSDRKKVDTQYF. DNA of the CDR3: TGTGCCAGCAGCGACCGGAAGAAAGTAGATACGCAGTATTTT.

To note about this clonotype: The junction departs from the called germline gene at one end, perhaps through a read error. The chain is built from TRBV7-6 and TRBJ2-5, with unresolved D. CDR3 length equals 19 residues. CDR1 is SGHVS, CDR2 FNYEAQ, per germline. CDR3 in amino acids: CASSLDPPIPGRAKEIQYF. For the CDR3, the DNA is TGTGCCAGCAGCTTGGATCCGCCCATCCCCGGCCGAGCCAAAGAGATCCAGTACTTC.

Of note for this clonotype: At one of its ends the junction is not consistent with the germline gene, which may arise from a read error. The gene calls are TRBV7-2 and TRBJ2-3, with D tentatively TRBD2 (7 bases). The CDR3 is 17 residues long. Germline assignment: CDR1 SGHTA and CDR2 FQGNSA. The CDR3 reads CASSNRIAGGGPETQYF. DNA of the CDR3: TGTGCCAGCAGCAATAGGATAGCGGGTGGGGGCCCAGAGACGCAGTACTTT.

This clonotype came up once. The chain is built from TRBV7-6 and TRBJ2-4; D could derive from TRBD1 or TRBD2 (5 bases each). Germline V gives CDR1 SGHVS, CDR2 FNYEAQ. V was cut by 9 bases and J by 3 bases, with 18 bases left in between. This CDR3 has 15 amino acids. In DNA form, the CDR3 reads TGTGCCAGGGGGTTGGGGGTGGCCGGCAAAAACATTCAGTACTTC. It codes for CARGLGVAGKNIQYF.

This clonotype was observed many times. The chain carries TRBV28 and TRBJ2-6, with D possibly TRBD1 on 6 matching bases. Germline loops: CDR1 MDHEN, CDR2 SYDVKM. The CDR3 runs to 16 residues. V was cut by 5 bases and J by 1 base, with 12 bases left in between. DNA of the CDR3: TGTGCCAGCAGTCTAATAACAGGGTCTGGGGCCAACGTCCTGACTTTC. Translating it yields CASSLITGSGANVLTF.

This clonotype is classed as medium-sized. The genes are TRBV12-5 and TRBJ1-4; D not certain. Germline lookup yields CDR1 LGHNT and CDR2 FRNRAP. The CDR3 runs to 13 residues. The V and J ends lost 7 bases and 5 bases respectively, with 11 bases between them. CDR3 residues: CASVAGSNEKLFF. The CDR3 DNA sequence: TGTGCTAGTGTTGCCGGGTCCAATGAAAAACTGTTTTTT.

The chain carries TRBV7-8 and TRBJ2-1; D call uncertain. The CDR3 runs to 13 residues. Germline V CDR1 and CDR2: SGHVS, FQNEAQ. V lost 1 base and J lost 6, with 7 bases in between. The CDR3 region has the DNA TGTGCCAGCAGCTTAGGCGTCAGCAATGAGCAGTTCTTC. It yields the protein CASSLGVSNEQFF.